This T cell receptor (beta chain) was retrieved from a study of blood T cell repertoires in COVID-19. Profiled with immunoSEQ multiplex PCR; TCRdb holds only in-frame clones, not every one. This sample has some 180,000 clones, with around 83% found just once. The germline gives CDR1 LGHNT, CDR2 FRNRAP. Unmatched junction bases numbered 7, after V lost 7 bases and J lost 4 bases. The CDR3 covers 15 residues. The specimen was PBMCs or T cells enriched from blood (not recorded which). This TCR was sampled from a man aged 35 to 55 who had recovered from COVID-19. The chain couples TRBV12-5 to TRBJ1-3; 10 bases agree with TRBD1. CDR3 sequence (DNA): TGTGCTAGTGCTCCGGGACAGGGGATCGGAAACACCATATATTTT. It codes for CASAPGQGIGNTIYF.